This T cell receptor (beta chain) stems from a study of blood T cell repertoires in COVID-19. Authors' methods: Nucleated cell counts were estimated from reference gene primer amplification. Only in-frame clones appear in the TCRdb table, and some are missing; sequencing was by immunoSEQ multiplex PCR. V, J and clone size derive from that table, while D and trimming were established from the DNA sequence. The sample lists 250,000 or so clones, around nine tenths seen once, with approximately 2% in the top ten. Germline V gene data show CDR1 as LNHDA and CDR2 as SQIVND (reference sequence). V trimming: 5 bases; J trimming: 5 bases; junction bases outside the gene matches: 8. CDR3 length: 15 amino acids.

This rearrangement joins TRBV19 to TRBJ2-5; the match to TRBD1 covers 10 bases. The specimen was peripheral blood. The origin of this receptor is a man aged 30 to 45 with active or convalescent COVID-19. This CDR3 is CASSSDRGEPETQYF. CDR3 bases: TGTGCCAGTAGTTCGGACAGGGGGGAACCGGAGACCCAGTACTTC.